The T cell receptor (beta chain) under discussion was sequenced for a study of cytomegalovirus exposure and HLA in healthy donors. Notes on the study in general: Overall, approximately 180 TCR beta chains were annotated as cytomegalovirus-associated.

This PCR relied on a set of 60 Vbeta primers and 13 Jbeta primers. Using immunoSEQ multiplex PCR, the repertoire was profiled, and TCRdb retains in-frame clones only, with some absent. The table lists fewer than 200,000 clones, 75% of them singletons. Regarding this clone: Its antigen is undetermined.

This CDR3 region has 15 residues. Trimming removed 4 bases at V and 7 bases at J, with 15 bases between. Germline CDR1 SGHKS, CDR2 YYEKEE (reference sequence). This receptor was taken from a woman aged 45 to 65 in good health and CMV-seropositive. The chain has TRBV5-5 and TRBJ1-6, with D possibly TRBD1 on 5 matching bases. Specimen: PBMCs. CDR3 sequence reads: CASSPTSGLNSPLHF. For the CDR3, the DNA is TGTGCCAGCAGCCCCACCTCGGGACTAAATTCACCCCTCCACTTT.